This T cell receptor beta chain comes out of a study of identical twins (dated by TCRdb to the mid-2010s). The study in broad terms: The study deep-sequenced TCR alpha and beta repertoires from monozygotic twins, unrelated adults of various ages and cord blood to test whether fetal clonotypes persist. To rule out contamination, replicate twin experiments were performed at different times with different library preparation protocols.

CDR1 is given as SEHNR and CDR2 as FQNEAQ, both from the germline V gene (reference sequence). Trimming takes 6 bases from V and 2 bases from J, and the germline ends sit 16 bases apart. Counted from cysteine to phenylalanine, this CDR3 has 16 amino acids. Only the CDR3 DNA is retained, 48 bases long and in frame from the first base. To prepare the library, 5' RACE was applied. The sequencer was an Illumina HiSeq 2000. Template switching added a universal primer binding site, and the final cDNA carried a unique molecular identifier that allowed TCR cDNA molecules to be counted accurately. Specific primers in the conserved constant-segment region were used to synthesize first-strand cDNA for the TCR alpha and beta chains. To control for contamination, every cDNA library carried two barcodes: a SMART-Mk sample barcode plus Illumina barcodes. TruSeq adapter sequences along with Illumina sample barcodes were introduced in two successive PCR steps. Sequencing of the TCR alpha and beta cDNA libraries was done on the Illumina HiSeq platform using custom primers. The paper's data handling went like this. MiGEC was used to process raw reads and extract unique molecular identifiers, and MiXCR was used to find CDR3 positions. Recombination models were inferred per individual with the repgenHMM and IGoR tools using an EM algorithm. Shared clonotypes were analyzed with the tcR package in R, and sharing was normalized by the product of cloneset sizes. To study raw recombination free of thymic and clonal selection effects, out-of-frame nonproductive sequences were analyzed. TCRdb handled the public reads itself, with Q25 trimming in fastp and clone calling in MiXCR, and kept productive beta chains. Rows with one shared CDR3 protein collapse into an entry with the most common genes and DNA. The V and J calls and clone size are TCRdb's, not the authors'. Here the sample has some 1,600,000 distinct CDR3 sequences; around a third occur a single time. Jointly, the top ten make up around 0.25% of the sample.

As for this clonotype: No antigen is known for it. Per-base qualities were not stored, and no clone one base away is much larger.

All donors were healthy Caucasians. Study-wide findings and limitations: Abundant cord blood beta clonotypes carried fewer insertions; young adult naive repertoires showed a weaker similar trend, while memory repertoires showed none. In monozygotic twins, out-of-frame TCR alpha sharing was systematically underestimated by recombination models, although the models agreed with sharing between unrelated individuals. Because the same donors could not be followed over many years, the conclusions relied on cross-sectional statistical analysis. Compared with coincidental sharing between unrelated individuals, an excess of low generation-probability sequences was observed among out-of-frame TCR alpha sequences shared between twins. A weaker excess of twin sharing was found in beta out-of-frame sequences because the signal-to-noise ratio was lowered by fewer shared sequences. Invariant T cells such as MAIT and iNKT could partly confound zero-insertion analyses, though diverse VJ usage argued against this for most clonotypes.

The clonotype comes from a newborn girl in good health. Sample: cord blood. The sequence joins TRBV7-9 to TRBJ2-2, with TRBD2 perhaps the D gene, on 6 matching bases. The DNA sequence is as follows: TGTGCCAGCAGGCAGCTTAGCGGAGGCAACACCGGGGAGCTGTTTTTT. This gives the protein CASRQLSGGNTGELFF.